Each of the 25 T cell receptor beta chains below was sequenced from the same sample in a study of tumor and adjacent non-tumor tissue in lung cancer. The library came from three nested PCR rounds adapted from ARM-PCR protocols. Each CDR3 protein is one row after TCRdb ran MiXCR on the multiplex PCR reads. The sample lists more than 120,000 distinct CDR3 sequences; approximately 70% were seen once. This sample's RNA came from whole unsorted tissue. Sequencing was done on a sample of lung tumor tissue. These receptors were taken from a man aged 60 to 69 with small cell lung cancer.

The rearrangement links TRBV5-1 to TRBJ2-1; D is perhaps TRBD1 (6 bases). V was shortened by 2 bases and J by 3 bases, with 9 bases between the two germline ends. The V gene's germline CDR1 is SGHRS and CDR2 YFSETQ. CDR3 length: 14 amino acids. CDR3: CASSFTGFYNEQFF. For the CDR3, the DNA is TGCGCCAGCAGCTTCACAGGGTTCTACAATGAGCAGTTCTTC.

As to this clonotype: This is likely a read error, given that the CDR3 carries no conserved phenylalanine or tryptophan at its end. The DNA for the CDR3 is TGCAGTGTCAGGGGCGGGCTAAGCAACGAGCAGTACTTA. It yields the protein CSVRGGLSNEQYL. The chain recombines TRBV20-1 with TRBJ2-7, with D possibly TRBD1 on 6 matching bases. Between the trimmed V and J ends, which lost 7 bases and 5 bases, there was a span of 18 bases. CDR1 DFQATT and CDR2 SNEGSKA come from the germline V gene (reference sequence). The CDR3 sequence is 13 residues long.

The CDR3 nucleotides are TGCAGTGCTGGAGGGTGGGGGTTAGCGGGAGGGCCGAGCCCTTATGAGCAGTTCTTC. As protein: CSAGGWGLAGGPSPYEQFF. This chain joins TRBV20-1 and TRBJ2-1; 11 bases fit TRBD2. V lost 5 bases and J lost 8; bases outside the gene matches: 23. Germline V CDR1 and CDR2: DFQATT, SNEGSKA (reference sequence). This CDR3 is 19 amino acids long.

With regard to this clonotype: A junction boundary mismatches the germline segment, possibly from a read error. V and J are TRBV29-1 and TRBJ2-5; 14 nucleotides align to TRBD2. There are 14 residues in the CDR3. Germline lookup yields CDR1 SQVTM and CDR2 ANQGSEA. The CDR3 protein is CSAGTSGSGVTQNF. CDR3 DNA: TGCAGCGCCGGGACTAGCGGGAGCGGGGTGACCCAGAACTTC. Combining the CDR3 with reference TRBV29-1 and TRBJ2-5 gives the whole variable domain SAVISQKPSRDICQRGTSLTIQCQVDSQVTMMFWYRQQPGQSLTLIATANQGSEATYESGFVIDKFPISRPNLTFSTLTVSNMSPEDSSIYLCSAGTSGSGVTQNFGPGTRLLVL.

Comment on this clonotype: The CDR3 does not end in the conserved phenylalanine or tryptophan, so this is likely a read error. The chain recombines TRBV11-3 with TRBJ2-1, with D maybe TRBD2 (5 bases). Germline V lookup: CDR1 SGHNT, CDR2 YENEEA. Trimming pared 1 base from V and 2 bases from J, leaving 18 bases between. This CDR3 spans 18 amino acids. In DNA, the CDR3 is TGTGCCAGCAGCTTAGGGTACCTTAGCGTGCCTCCCTACAATGAGCAGTTCTAC. Translated: CASSLGYLSVPPYNEQFY.

Notes on this clonotype: This is likely a read error, given that the CDR3 carries no conserved phenylalanine or tryptophan at its end. It is unclear where the CDR3 begins or ends on the DNA, so no DNA is shown, and the CDR3 is as TCRdb lists it. The chain carries TRBV11-2 and TRBJ2-5; the D call TRBD2 from the table was never checked on the DNA. Germline loops: CDR1 SGHAT, CDR2 FQNNGV. The CDR3 length is 17 residues, termini included. CDR3 region: CASSPPGQLAGGETKYV.

This clonotype was counted ten times or more. The chain couples TRBV11-2 to TRBJ2-1, with D uncertain. The CDR3 spans 12 residues. With 3 bases removed from V and 9 bases from J, the gap between germline ends came to 9 bases. The V gene's germline CDR1 is SGHAT and CDR2 FQNNGV. DNA of the CDR3: TGTGCCAGCAGCTTTGGCACGGGTGAGCAGTTCTTC. Amino acid sequence: CASSFGTGEQFF.

The chain joins TRBV10-3 to TRBJ2-3; 12 bases match TRBD2. The CDR3 spans 18 residues. The germline gives CDR1 ENHRY, CDR2 SYGVKD. J gave up 2 bases and V 4 bases, and 10 bases lay outside the gene matches. The CDR3 protein is CAISATLRLAGVTDTQYF. The CDR3 DNA reads TGTGCCATCAGTGCCACACTTCGACTAGCGGGAGTCACAGATACGCAGTATTTT.

J is TRBJ1-2 and V is TRBV7-3; 8 nucleotides line up with TRBD1. The CDR3 runs to 14 residues. With 3 bases clipped from V and 6 bases from J, the junction kept 6 bases outside the gene matches. Per the germline V gene, CDR1 is SGHTA and CDR2 is FQGTGA. CDR3 bases: TGTGCCAGCAGCTTGGACAGGGAAAATGATGGCTACACCTTC. Translation: CASSLDRENDGYTF.

A remark on this clonotype: This is likely a read error, given that the CDR3 carries no conserved phenylalanine or tryptophan at its end. The V gene is TRBV20-1, the J gene TRBJ1-1; D is uncertain. The length of the CDR3 is 11 residues. V gave up 5 bases and J gave up 4 bases, with 8 bases separating them. Germline loops: CDR1 DFQATT, CDR2 SNEGSKA (reference sequence). In nucleotides, the CDR3 is TGCAGTGCTCGGTCGCGCACTGAAGCTTTCTCT. Protein product: CSARSRTEAFS.

This clonotype showed up many times. The V gene is TRBV12-3 or TRBV12-4, the J gene TRBJ2-4; D might be TRBD2 (6 bases). The CDR3 spans 16 residues. V was trimmed by 7 bases and J by 2 bases, leaving 18 bases between them. The CDR3: CASTPDTGVTKNIQYF. As DNA, the CDR3 is TGTGCCAGCACCCCGGACACGGGGGTAACCAAAAACATTCAGTACTTC.

This clonotype came up a few times. The chain uses TRBV5-1 and TRBJ2-2; TRBD2 agrees at 8 bases. The CDR3 has 15 amino acids. CDR1 and CDR2 from the germline V gene are SGHRS and YFSETQ. Trimming removed 6 bases from V and 5 bases from J; junction bases left unmatched: 9. This CDR3 is CASTSSGSGTGELFF. CDR3 sequence (DNA): TGCGCCAGCACCTCAAGCGGGAGTGGGACCGGGGAGCTGTTTTTT.

Concerning this clonotype: A much larger clone is a single base away; this may be a read error. Without the conserved terminal phenylalanine or tryptophan, this CDR3 likely stems from a read error. The chain is built from TRBV20-1 and TRBJ2-1; 10 bases are a match to TRBD2. Germline V gene sequence: CDR1 DFQATT, CDR2 SNEGSKA (reference sequence). This CDR3 spans 15 amino acids. The trim removed 5 bases at V and 7 bases at J, leaving 11 bases unmatched. The CDR3 nucleotides read TGCAGTGCTGGGACCCTAGCGGGAGTTCGGAATGAGCAGTTCTTA. It encodes CSAGTLAGVRNEQFL.

Remarks on this clonotype: Sequence at one end of the junction differs from germline and may be a read error. This chain uses TRBV6-1 with TRBJ2-2, with D tentatively TRBD1 (6 bases). Germline values: CDR1 MNHNS, CDR2 SASEGT. The length of the CDR3 is 16 residues. CDR3 loop: CTSSGSGTSNTGDLFF. CDR3 nucleotide sequence: TGTACCAGCAGTGGTTCCGGGACATCGAACACCGGGGATCTGTTTTTT.

Points on this clonotype: Likely a read error: the CDR3 ends without its conserved phenylalanine or tryptophan. The DNA is omitted, as the CDR3 cannot be located on it reliably, and the CDR3 follows TCRdb's listing. V gene TRBV6-1 combines with J gene TRBJ1-2; the table names TRBD1, a call not compared with the DNA. The germline CDR1 and CDR2 sequences are MNHNS and SASEGT. The CDR3 has 13 residues if both end residues are counted. The CDR3: CSSSVPGDRVVPI.

The DNA of the CDR3 is TGCGCCTGCTGCTCCGGGACAAGGCGTAGCGGTAGTCATGAGCAGTTCTTC. This gives the protein CACCSGTRRSGSHEQFF. The chain joins TRBV5-1 to TRBJ2-1; D may match TRBD1 or TRBD2 (6 bases each). CDR3 size: 17 residues. Trimming took 10 bases from V and 8 from J, leaving 31 bases between them. The germline CDR1 and CDR2 sequences are SGHRS and YFSETQ.

This clonotype was seen a handful of times. This rearrangement joins TRBV20-1 to TRBJ1-5, with D unclear. V was trimmed by 2 bases and J by 0 bases, leaving 5 bases between them. Germline V gene lookup returns CDR1 DFQATT and CDR2 SNEGSKA (reference sequence). The CDR3 is made up of 13 amino acids. DNA of the CDR3: TGCAGTGCTAGACGAAATAGCAATCAGCCCCAGCATTTT. It is translated as CSARRNSNQPQHF.

In this sample, this clonotype turned up once. Without the conserved terminal phenylalanine or tryptophan, this CDR3 likely stems from a read error. The CDR3 DNA is TGTGCCAGCAGTTACGCGGGGACAGAAGACAACGATGAGCAGTTCTTG. It codes for CASSYAGTEDNDEQFL. This chain joins TRBV6-5 and TRBJ2-1; a possible D gene is TRBD1 (7 bases). The CDR3 extends over 16 amino acids. Germline V gene lookup returns CDR1 MNHEY and CDR2 SVGAGI. Trimming stripped 2 bases from V and 8 bases from J, with 19 bases between.

The chain is built from TRBV7-8 and TRBJ1-6, with 7 bases fitting TRBD1. CDR1 and CDR2 (germline): SGHVS, FQNEAQ. The V segment lost 1 base and the J segment 10 bases; nucleotides outside the gene matches: 7. The CDR3 is made up of 15 amino acids. Here the CDR3 reads CASSLEQRGPSPLHF. CDR3 bases: TGTGCCAGCAGCTTAGAACAGAGGGGGCCCTCACCCCTCCACTTT.

The chain is built from TRBV6-1 and TRBJ2-1; unclear D gene. V was cut by 1 base and J by 0 bases, with 10 bases left in between. The germline CDR1 and CDR2 sequences are MNHNS and SASEGT. This CDR3 has 16 amino acids. CDR3 protein: CASSEVLGHSYNEQFF. The CDR3 nucleotides read TGTGCCAGCAGTGAAGTGTTGGGTCACTCCTACAATGAGCAGTTCTTC.

A remark on this clonotype: One end of the junction is discordant with germline, which a read error may explain. This chain links TRBV4-1 with TRBJ2-1, with 14 bases that match TRBD2. CDR3 size: 16 residues. Germline V gene lookup returns CDR1 MGHRA and CDR2 YSYEKL. CDR3 nucleotide sequence: TGCGCCAGGAGACAGACCGGGACTAGCGGGAGTTTTGAGCTGTTCTTC. It translates to CARRQTGTSGSFELFF.

In regard to this clonotype: Germline and junction disagree at one end, which may indicate a read error. The DNA of the CDR3 is TGCTGCGGCGAGAGTGGGGGCACAGATACGCACTATTTT. Translating it yields CCGESGGTDTHYF. The rearrangement links TRBV29-1 to TRBJ2-3, with D perhaps matching TRBD1 (6 bases). This CDR3 contains 13 residues. Germline CDR1 SQVTM, CDR2 ANQGSEA.

In its sample, this clonotype was seen a few times. At one end, the junction sequence differs from germline, possibly due to a read error. The genes are TRBV11-3 and TRBJ2-5, with 9 nucleotides matching TRBD1. The CDR3 has 15 residues. Germline V lookup: CDR1 SGHNT, CDR2 YENEEA. CDR3 DNA: TGTGCCAGCAGTGTTGACAGGGGGTCCCAAGAGACCCAGTGCTTC. Translation gives CASSVDRGSQETQCF. Using reference TRBV11-3 and TRBJ2-5 for the parts outside the CDR3, the full variable domain is EAGVVQSPRYKIIEKKQPVAFWCNPISGHNTLYWYLQNLGQGPELLIRYENEEAVDDSQLPKDRFSAERLKGVDSTLKIQPAELGDSAVYLCASSVDRGSQETQCFGPGTRLLVL.

As for this clonotype: Compared with germline, one end of the junction differs, possibly owing to a read error. The chain joins TRBV20-1 to TRBJ2-2; TRBD1 might be the D (6 bases). The V gene's germline CDR1 is DFQATT and CDR2 SNEGSKA (reference sequence). CDR3 length: 14 amino acids. CDR3 sequence reads: CSARDRDKSLELFF. CDR3 DNA: TGCAGTGCTAGAGACCGGGACAAGTCTTTGGAGTTGTTTTTT.

This clonotype has just one count. One end of the junction fails to match germline, which may point to a read error. V and J are TRBV10-3 and TRBJ1-2; D remains unclear. Germline CDR1 reads ENHRY; CDR2 reads SYGVKD. CDR3 size: 13 residues. CDR3 sequence: CAISGNPGYGYIF. The CDR3 nucleotides read TGTGCCATCAGTGGGAACCCAGGTTATGGCTACATCTTC.